This T cell receptor (beta chain) was sequenced in a study of T cells in localized non-small cell lung cancer. The V end lost 5 bases, the J end lost 0 bases, and 5 bases lay between the germline ends. The CDR3 contains 13 residues. Germline CDR1 and CDR2: LNHDA and SQIVND (reference sequence). Data came from immunoSEQ multiplex PCR; TCRdb stores just in-frame clones and leaves some out. The sample includes 50,000 to 60,000 clones, around three quarters of them seen just once. J is TRBJ1-5 and V is TRBV19, with D uncertain. This receptor was identified in a woman aged 40-69 years with stage II lung adenocarcinoma. Sequences were derived from PBMCs, sampled before any cancer treatment. CDR3 sequence (DNA): TGTGCCAGTAGTTCAGTTAGCAATCAGCCCCAGCATTTT. Its protein product is CASSSVSNQPQHF.